These 26 T cell receptor beta chains were all obtained from the same sample, sequenced in a study of cytomegalovirus exposure and HLA in healthy donors. Sequencing used immunoSEQ multiplex PCR; TCRdb keeps in-frame clones, though not all of them. The sample holds over 150,000 clones, 70% to 90% seen once. The sequencing input was PBMCs. The receptors here all came from a human donor in good health.

The V and J genes are TRBV5-6 and TRBJ1-1, with D possibly being TRBD1 (6 bases). CDR3 length equals 15 residues. Trimming left V 0 bases short and J 0 bases short, with 9 bases between. CDR1 is SGHDT, CDR2 YYEEEE, per germline. The CDR3 region has the DNA TGTGCCAGCAGCTTGGAAAGGACAGTGAACACTGAAGCTTTCTTT. Its translation is CASSLERTVNTEAFF.

The rearrangement uses TRBV30 and TRBJ1-1, with unresolved D. Per germline, CDR1 GTSNPN and CDR2 SVGIG (reference sequence). V shed 0 bases and J shed 4 bases, with 9 bases lying between them. The CDR3 is 13 amino acids. The chain's CDR3 is CAWSVGVLTEAFF. The CDR3 DNA sequence: TGTGCCTGGAGTGTAGGAGTACTCACTGAAGCTTTCTTT.

In nucleotides, the CDR3 is TGTGCCAGCAGTCCTTCGGGCGGGGCCTCCTACAATGAGCAGTTCTTC. Its translation: CASSPSGGASYNEQFF. The chain uses TRBV2 and TRBJ2-1, with D possibly TRBD2 on 6 matching bases. Germline CDR1 is SNHLY and CDR2 is FYNNEI. This CDR3 region has 16 residues. Trimming left V 5 bases short and J 0 bases short, with 14 bases between. Full variable domain (outside the CDR3, taken from reference TRBV2 and TRBJ2-1): EPEVTQTPSHQVTQMGQEVILRCVPISNHLYFYWYRQILGQKVEFLVSFYNNEISEKSEIFDDQFSVERPDGSNFTLKIRSTKLEDSAMYFCASSPSGGASYNEQFFGPGTRLTVL.

The chain recombines TRBV5-5 with TRBJ2-7, with 8 bases aligning to TRBD2. V lost 1 base to trimming and J lost 0 bases; unmatched junction nucleotides: 6. CDR1 is SGHKS, CDR2 YYEKEE, per germline (reference sequence). The CDR3 has 16 amino acids. Here the CDR3 reads CASSLFSGGSSYEQYF. CDR3 bases: TGTGCCAGCAGCTTGTTCAGCGGGGGCAGCTCCTACGAGCAGTACTTC.

The sample holds a few counts of this clone. V and J are TRBV15 and TRBJ2-1; 7 bases agree with TRBD1. After removal of 7 bases from V and 2 bases from J, the junction contained 8 bases not matched to a gene. The CDR3 runs 15 residues. Germline CDR1 reads LNHNV; CDR2 reads YYDKDF (reference sequence). The CDR3 coding sequence is TGTGCCACCAAGAGGGGGCGCGGAGCCTACAATGAGCAGTTCTTC. Translation gives CATKRGRGAYNEQFF.

This chain uses TRBV2 with TRBJ2-1; TRBD2 might be the D (6 bases). The CDR3 runs 13 residues. V was clipped by 8 bases and J by 2 bases, with 10 bases between them. CDR1 is SNHLY and CDR2 is FYNNEI in the germline V gene. CDR3: CASGRGPYNEQFF. The CDR3 bases are TGTGCCAGCGGGCGGGGCCCCTACAATGAGCAGTTCTTC.

The gene calls are TRBV27 and TRBJ2-2; D might be TRBD2 (5 bases). CDR3 length: 15 amino acids. Trimming pared 5 bases from V and 6 bases from J, leaving 16 bases between. CDR1 is MNHEY, CDR2 SMNVEV, per germline (reference sequence). CDR3 coding DNA: TGTGCCAGCAGTCCCCTCTCTCGGGGTTCCGGGGAGCTGTTTTTT. Its protein is CASSPLSRGSGELFF.

Only a few counts were recorded for this clone. The chain is built from TRBV5-6 and TRBJ1-2; the D is unclear. In germline, CDR1 is SGHDT, CDR2 YYEEEE. The CDR3 covers 12 residues. V lost 5 bases to trimming and J lost 7 bases, with 12 bases between them. This chain's CDR3 is CASRRREVGYTF. The CDR3 DNA reads TGTGCCAGCAGACGGCGGGAGGTTGGCTACACCTTC.

The V and J genes are TRBV5-1 and TRBJ2-3; 9 bases match TRBD2. The germline CDR1 and CDR2 sequences are SGHRS and YFSETQ. With V trimmed by 6 bases and J by 0 bases, 8 bases remained unmatched. The CDR3 is made up of 16 amino acids. CDR3: CASTRLAVTSTDTQYF. The DNA of the CDR3 is TGCGCCAGCACCCGACTAGCGGTTACTAGCACAGATACGCAGTATTTT.

CDR3 loop: CASSSTGYEQYF. The CDR3 nucleotides read TGTGCCAGCAGTAGTACAGGGTACGAGCAGTACTTC. J is TRBJ2-7 and V is TRBV6-6; a possible D gene is TRBD1 (6 bases). CDR1 is MNHNY and CDR2 is SVGAGI in the germline V gene (reference sequence). The CDR3 runs to 12 residues. V dropped 5 bases and J dropped 4 bases, with 9 bases sitting between them.

The chain has TRBV9 and TRBJ1-4, with 9 bases matching TRBD1. The CDR3 contains 15 residues. CDR1 and CDR2 from the germline V gene are SGDLS and YYNGEE. V lost 4 bases and J lost 6; bases outside the gene matches: 7. The CDR3 bases are TGTGCCAGCAGCCCCGGGGACAGGGATGATGAAAAACTGTTTTTT. Protein product: CASSPGDRDDEKLFF.

This clone was observed a few times. V usage is TRBV27 and J usage is TRBJ1-2; D is ambiguous. Germline V gives CDR1 MNHEY, CDR2 SMNVEV (reference sequence). The CDR3 extends over 14 amino acids. Trimming stripped 5 bases from V and 0 bases from J, with 10 bases between. CDR3 protein: CASSEGGPNYGYTF. In DNA, the CDR3 is TGTGCCAGCAGTGAGGGCGGCCCTAACTATGGCTACACCTTC.

The V gene is TRBV5-1, the J gene TRBJ2-1, with 7 positions matching TRBD1. V was clipped by 4 bases and J by 4 bases; unmatched bases: 14. This CDR3 comprises 17 residues. Germline V gene lookup returns CDR1 SGHRS and CDR2 YFSETQ. For the CDR3, the DNA is TGCGCCAGCAGCAAAACGGGACAGAGTAACCTATACAATGAGCAGTTCTTC. The encoded protein is CASSKTGQSNLYNEQFF.

This chain links TRBV30 with TRBJ1-1; 7 bases fit TRBD1. This CDR3 comprises 15 residues. V gave up 3 bases and J gave up 4 bases; unmatched junction bases: 11. CDR1 and CDR2 (germline): GTSNPN, SVGIG (reference sequence). CDR3 loop: CAWRSNRGSSTEAFF. The CDR3 nucleotides are TGTGCCTGGAGATCGAACAGGGGTTCCAGCACTGAAGCTTTCTTT.

This clone occurred once. The chain uses TRBV7-9 and TRBJ2-7; 9 nucleotides match TRBD1. The CDR3 runs to 15 residues. Germline V gives CDR1 SEHNR, CDR2 FQNEAQ (reference sequence). J was trimmed by 7 bases and V by 2 bases; bases with no gene match: 9. CDR3 loop: CASSLKGQGIGEQYF. The CDR3 DNA reads as TGTGCCAGCAGCTTAAAGGGACAGGGAATAGGGGAGCAGTACTTC.

This chain uses TRBV11-3 with TRBJ2-3; 8 bases map to TRBD2. This CDR3 region has 14 residues. V lost 5 bases, J lost 1 base, and 2 bases stayed unmatched. The germline V gene has CDR1 SGHNT and CDR2 YENEEA. The CDR3 DNA is TGTGCCAGCAGCCTGACTAGCGGCACAGATACGCAGTATTTT. Translating gives CASSLTSGTDTQYF.

The chain has TRBV5-1 and TRBJ2-7, with 11 nucleotides matching TRBD1. The germline gives CDR1 SGHRS, CDR2 YFSETQ. Trimming at V came to 0 bases and at J to 4 bases, leaving 3 bases not matched to a gene. This CDR3 is 15 amino acids long. CDR3 DNA: TGCGCCAGCAGCTTGGCCGGGACAGGGGGATACGAGCAGTACTTC. This gives the protein CASSLAGTGGYEQYF.

This chain joins TRBV18 and TRBJ2-3, with 8 bases that match TRBD1. In germline, CDR1 is KGHSH, CDR2 LQKENI. Trimming cost V 5 bases and J 5 bases; bases outside gene matches: 9. CDR3 length: 15 residues. The DNA for the CDR3 is TGTGCCAGCTCAACCCAAGGACAGGGTCAAGATACGCAGTATTTT. It codes for CASSTQGQGQDTQYF.

V gene TRBV4-1 combines with J gene TRBJ1-2; the D gene is possibly TRBD1 (5 bases). Deletions cut 2 bases from V and 1 base from J, with 11 bases between. This CDR3 contains 15 residues. The germline V gene encodes CDR1 MGHRA and CDR2 YSYEKL. The CDR3 coding sequence is TGCGCCAGCAGCCAACCCCCGGGACTTAACTATGGCTACACCTTC. Translation gives CASSQPPGLNYGYTF.

The V gene is TRBV18, the J gene TRBJ1-5; a weak D match, TRBD1 (5 bases). CDR1 and CDR2 (germline): KGHSH, LQKENI. Trimming took off 6 bases at V and 2 bases at J, with 14 bases between the two ends. The CDR3 covers 15 residues. Here the CDR3 reads CASSARGEGNQPQHF. CDR3 bases: TGTGCCAGCTCGGCAAGAGGGGAGGGCAATCAGCCCCAGCATTTT.

V is TRBV5-1 and J is TRBJ2-1; 7 bases line up with TRBD2. The trim removed 0 bases at V and 5 bases at J, leaving 2 bases unmatched. Germline CDR1 and CDR2: SGHRS and YFSETQ. This CDR3 is 14 amino acids long. CDR3 in DNA: TGCGCCAGCAGCTTGGAAGCGGGGCACAATGAGCAGTTCTTC. It translates to CASSLEAGHNEQFF.

The chain employs TRBV18 and TRBJ1-2, with 7 nucleotides matching TRBD1. The V and J ends lost 2 bases and 5 bases, in that order; junction bases with no gene match: 5. The CDR3 extends over 14 amino acids. Germline V gene data show CDR1 as KGHSH and CDR2 as LQKENI. Here the CDR3 DNA reads TGTGCCAGCTCACCAGAGGGGGACAGATATGGCTACACCTTC. It yields the protein CASSPEGDRYGYTF. Together with reference TRBV18 and TRBJ1-2, the CDR3 gives the full variable domain: NAGVMQNPRHLVRRRGQEARLRCSPMKGHSHVYWYRQLPEEGLKFMVYLQKENIIDESGMPKERFSAEFPKEGPSILRIQQVVRGDSAAYFCASSPEGDRYGYTFGSGTRLTVV.

This clone was observed once. The chain employs TRBV5-1 and TRBJ2-1; the D gene is possibly TRBD1 (6 bases). The CDR3 loop spans 14 amino acids. Per germline, CDR1 SGHRS and CDR2 YFSETQ. Trimming took off 4 bases at V and 7 bases at J, with 15 bases between the two ends. CDR3 residues: CASSRITGRNEQFF. CDR3 DNA sequence: TGCGCCAGCAGCCGAATTACAGGGCGGAATGAGCAGTTCTTC.

This clone was found once. J is TRBJ2-6 and V is TRBV6-1, with D possibly matching TRBD2 (5 bases). V lost 6 bases and J 2 bases, leaving 5 bases between the germline ends. Looked up from germline, CDR1 is MNHNS and CDR2 is SASEGT. The CDR3 extends over 13 amino acids. CDR3 sequence (DNA): TGTGCCAGCAGGGAGGCTGGGGCCAACGTCCTGACTTTC. As protein: CASREAGANVLTF.

The chain joins TRBV27 to TRBJ2-2; D gene uncertain. The germline CDR1 and CDR2 sequences are MNHEY and SMNVEV (reference sequence). CDR3 length: 13 amino acids. V shed 8 bases and J shed 2 bases, with 9 bases lying between them. This CDR3 is CASLNFNTGELFF. In nucleotides, the CDR3 is TGTGCCAGCCTTAATTTTAACACCGGGGAGCTGTTTTTT.

The chain uses TRBV25-1 and TRBJ2-7; the match to TRBD1 covers 7 bases. V dropped 2 bases and J dropped 6; count of bases not matched to a gene: 7. The CDR3 loop spans 14 amino acids. CDR1 is MGHDK, CDR2 SYGVNS, per germline. DNA of the CDR3: TGTGCCAGCAGTGAACGACAGGGACCCGGCGAGCAGTACTTC. This encodes CASSERQGPGEQYF.